The entry that follows covers one TCR beta chain sequence. Its antigen is unknown. The sample belongs to a study of CD8+ T cells in alopecia areata. Study as a whole: Those patients who were treated received oral tofacitinib, which was given at 5 to 10 mg twice daily for moderate-to-severe alopecia areata.

The V end was cut by 8 bases, the J end by 0 bases, with 8 bases between. Germline CDR1 reads MGHRA; CDR2 reads YSYEKL. The CDR3 has 12 residues. Treatment here: oral pan-JAK inhibitor, 5-10 mg twice daily. Extraction of RNA preceded its reverse transcription into cDNA, which served as the sequencing template. Method: immunoSEQ multiplex PCR; TCRdb's copy keeps in-frame clones and lacks some. The table includes about 100,000 clones, 60% detected once. Study conclusions and caveats: Especially in alopecia totalis/universalis, lesional scalp showed greater clonality than normal scalp did. On tofacitinib, scalp clonality and expanded CD8+ clones among top 100 fell significantly. Numerous expanded lesional clones remained in scalp and blood during tofacitinib.

The gene calls are TRBV4-1 and TRBJ2-7; D uncertain. The TCR sequence derives from a human donor with alopecia areata. The sample here was CD8+ T cells sorted from blood, taken at approximately week 60, from a patient treated with tofacitinib. The chain's CDR3 is CASRDDSYEQYF. The CDR3 nucleotides read TGCGCCAGCCGCGATGACTCCTACGAGCAGTACTTC.